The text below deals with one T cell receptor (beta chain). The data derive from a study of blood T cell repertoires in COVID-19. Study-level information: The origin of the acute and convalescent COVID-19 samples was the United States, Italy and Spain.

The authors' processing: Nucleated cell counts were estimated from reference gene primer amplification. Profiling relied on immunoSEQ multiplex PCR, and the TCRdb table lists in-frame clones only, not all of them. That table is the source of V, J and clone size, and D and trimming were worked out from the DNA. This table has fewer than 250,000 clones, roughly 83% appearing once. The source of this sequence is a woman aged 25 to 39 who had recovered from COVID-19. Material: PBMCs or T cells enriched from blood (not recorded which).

CDR3 residues: CASSEATGGANNQPQHF. CDR3 bases: TGCGCCAGCAGTGAGGCGACAGGGGGCGCGAACAATCAGCCCCAGCATTTT. The V and J genes are TRBV10-2 and TRBJ1-5; 10 nucleotides align to TRBD1. The trim removed 2 bases at V and 3 bases at J, leaving 7 bases unmatched. Looked up from germline, CDR1 is WSHSY and CDR2 is SAAADI. The CDR3 loop spans 17 amino acids.